Listed below are T cell receptor beta chains from one sample, sequenced in a study of blood T cell repertoires in COVID-19. The protocol was immunoSEQ multiplex PCR, while the TCRdb copy is restricted to in-frame clones and leaves out a portion. The table has around 330,000 clones, 85% seen once; the top ten hold under 2%. Material for sequencing was PBMCs or T cells enriched from blood (not recorded which). These receptors all come from a woman aged 25-40 years who had been exposed to COVID-19. CDR3s include the opening cysteine and the closing phenylalanine or tryptophan. A D gene is named only where the DNA matches it firmly. Clone size is not always given. Where it is, it says once, few, many or a class for expanded clones.

TRBJ1-6	.	TRBV7-2	.	CASSLPRPGVHSPLHF	TGTGCCAGCAGCTTACCCCGTCCAGGGGTGCATTCACCCCTCCACTTT
TRBJ2-1	.	TRBV24-1	.	CATSDPTSLVAGEQFF	TGTGCCACCAGTGACCCAACCAGTCTAGTTGCCGGAGAGCAGTTCTTC
TRBJ2-7	.	TRBV14	TRBD1	CASSQDRDSAYEQYF	TGTGCCAGCAGCCAAGATAGGGACAGTGCCTACGAGCAGTACTTC
TRBJ1-4	few	TRBV4-1	.	CASSQDLGGSAEKLFF	TGCGCCAGCAGCCAAGATCTGGGGGGGAGTGCTGAAAAACTGTTTTTT
TRBJ2-5	.	TRBV14	.	CASSSLGTQYF	TGTGCCAGCAGCTCCCTCGGGACCCAGTACTTC
TRBJ2-7	few	TRBV18	TRBD2	CASSPAGVLSYEQYF	TGTGCCAGCTCACCGGCGGGGGTCCTCTCCTACGAGCAGTACTTC
TRBJ1-4	.	TRBV4-1	.	CASSQGAAGRSEKLFF	TGCGCCAGCAGCCAAGGGGCGGCAGGGAGGAGTGAAAAACTGTTTTTT
TRBJ2-5	few	TRBV7-8	.	CASSFPGVQETQYF	TGTGCCAGCAGCTTTCCAGGGGTGCAAGAGACCCAGTACTTC
TRBJ2-5	.	TRBV7-2	TRBD2	CASGASGGFAVGETQYF	TGTGCCAGCGGCGCTAGCGGGGGGTTCGCAGTGGGGGAGACCCAGTACTTC
TRBJ2-2	.	TRBV5-4	.	CASSWDTLAGELFF	TGTGCCAGCAGCTGGGACACTTTGGCCGGGGAGCTGTTTTTT
TRBJ1-5	once	TRBV5-8	.	CASSSRPLGNQPQHF	TGTGCCAGCAGCTCGCGCCCGTTAGGCAATCAGCCCCAGCATTTT
TRBJ1-5	.	TRBV28	.	CASKSGVRQPQHF	TGTGCCAGCAAATCAGGGGTGCGTCAGCCCCAGCATTTT
TRBJ2-3	.	TRBV28	.	CASSRQGTKDTQYF	TGTGCCAGCTCTCGCCAGGGGACGAAAGATACGCAGTATTTT
TRBJ2-1	.	TRBV14	.	CASSPPRSIYNEQFF	TGTGCCAGCAGCCCCCCTAGATCCATTTACAATGAGCAGTTCTTC
TRBJ1-3	.	TRBV10-3	.	CAISDRGSGNTIYF	TGTGCCATCAGTGACAGGGGCTCTGGAAACACCATATATTTT
TRBJ2-7	.	TRBV6-6	TRBD2	CASSYPSGSKYEQYF	TGTGCCAGCAGTTACCCTAGCGGGAGTAAGTACGAGCAGTACTTC
TRBJ2-2	.	TRBV6-5	.	CASSSFGLTNTGELFF	TGTGCCAGCAGTTCTTTTGGACTGACTAACACCGGGGAGCTGTTTTTT
TRBJ1-3	.	TRBV12-5	.	CASGLEQGNTIYF	TGTGCTAGTGGTTTGGAACAGGGAAACACCATATATTTT
TRBJ1-1	.	TRBV7-9	TRBD1	CASSLVRGHTEAFF	TGTGCCAGCAGCTTAGTTAGGGGGCACACTGAAGCTTTCTTT
TRBJ2-7	.	TRBV6-2/TRBV6-3	.	CASSPNNYEQYF	TGTGCCAGCAGTCCGAACAACTACGAGCAGTACTTC
TRBJ1-5	.	TRBV7-2	TRBD1	CASSPFTGVNQPQHF	TGTGCCAGCAGCCCTTTTACAGGGGTCAATCAGCCCCAGCATTTT
TRBJ1-5	once	TRBV3-1/TRBV3-2	.	CASSQDHRNNQPQHF	TGTGCCAGCAGCCAAGACCACAGAAACAATCAGCCCCAGCATTTT
TRBJ2-7	.	TRBV9	.	CASSGTQGTMQYF	TGTGCCAGCAGCGGGACACAGGGTACGATGCAGTACTTC
TRBJ2-1	.	TRBV6-5	TRBD2	CASKRTSSYEQFF	TGTGCCAGCAAAAGGACTAGTTCCTATGAGCAGTTCTTC
TRBJ1-1	.	TRBV2	.	CASRRGEGGGYTEAFF	TGTGCCAGCAGGCGTGGTGAGGGCGGAGGGTACACTGAAGCTTTCTTT
TRBJ2-5	.	TRBV29-1	TRBD1	CSVLPGQGTETQYF	TGCAGCGTTCTGCCAGGACAGGGAACGGAGACCCAGTACTTC
TRBJ1-5	.	TRBV27	TRBD1	CASPRGRGYSNQPQHF	TGTGCCAGCCCTAGGGGGCGCGGTTATAGCAATCAGCCCCAGCATTTT
TRBJ2-2	.	TRBV10-3	TRBD1	CAITPGQGNSGELFF	TGTGCCATCACCCCGGGACAGGGGAATTCGGGGGAGCTGTTTTTT
TRBJ2-3	.	TRBV25-1	.	CASSESGGTDTQYF	TGTGCCAGCAGTGAATCCGGAGGCACAGATACGCAGTATTTT
TRBJ1-2	.	TRBV28	.	CATRTASYGYTF	TGTGCCACCAGGACAGCAAGCTATGGCTACACCTTC
TRBJ2-3	.	TRBV6-5	TRBD2	CASSLRTSGLDTQYF	TGTGCCAGCAGTTTAAGGACTAGCGGTTTGGATACGCAGTATTTT
TRBJ2-5	.	TRBV19	TRBD2	CASKGSDLAAGEETQYF	TGTGCCAGTAAGGGGTCAGATCTCGCAGCGGGAGAAGAGACCCAGTACTTC
TRBJ1-5	.	TRBV7-2	.	CASSLLRGVDQPQHF	TGTGCCAGCAGCTTACTTCGGGGAGTGGATCAGCCCCAGCATTTT
TRBJ2-5	.	TRBV19	TRBD2	CASTGRGLAGEETQYF	TGTGCCAGTACCGGCCGGGGACTAGCGGGGGAAGAGACCCAGTACTTC
TRBJ1-4	.	TRBV6-2/TRBV6-3	.	CASSPLDRPNEKLFF	TGTGCCAGCAGTCCCCTCGACAGGCCTAATGAAAAACTGTTTTTT
TRBJ2-1	once	TRBV21-1	.	CASSKIPPDRGLTSYNEQFF	TGTGCCAGCAGCAAAATCCCACCTGACAGGGGCCTTACGTCCTACAATGAGCAGTTCTTC
TRBJ1-2	.	TRBV2	.	CASSEGGLPYGYTF	TGTGCCAGCAGTGAGGGGGGGCTTCCCTATGGCTACACCTTC
TRBJ2-5	.	TRBV10-2	TRBD2	CASGLAGIQETQYF	TGCGCCAGCGGACTAGCGGGGATCCAAGAGACCCAGTACTTC
TRBJ1-1	.	TRBV19	TRBD1	CASSSLRGQGNTEAFF	TGTGCCAGTAGTTCCCTTCGGGGACAGGGGAACACTGAAGCTTTCTTT
TRBJ1-2	.	TRBV10-3	TRBD1	CAISETQGVYGYTF	TGTGCCATCAGTGAGACCCAGGGGGTCTATGGCTACACCTTC
TRBJ1-1	once	TRBV27	.	CASTGVKAVQDTEAFF	TGTGCCAGCACGGGGGTAAAGGCGGTTCAGGACACTGAAGCTTTCTTT
TRBJ2-5	.	TRBV7-6	.	CASSAIGVETQYF	TGTGCCAGCAGCGCAATCGGGGTGGAGACCCAGTACTTC
TRBJ1-5	.	TRBV29-1	TRBD1	CSVGGTGLNQPQHF	TGCAGCGTCGGGGGGACAGGGCTCAATCAGCCCCAGCATTTT
TRBJ2-2	.	TRBV18	TRBD2	CASSPRSSGGDTGELFF	TGTGCCAGCTCACCTCGATCTAGCGGGGGAGACACCGGGGAGCTGTTTTTT
TRBJ2-7	once	TRBV30	.	CAFRDTTYEQYF	TGTGCCTTCCGGGACACCACCTACGAGCAGTACTTC
TRBJ1-5	.	TRBV3-1/TRBV3-2	TRBD1	CASSRDRGGGQPQHF	TGTGCCAGCAGCCGCGACAGGGGTGGCGGTCAGCCCCAGCATTTT
TRBJ1-5	.	TRBV7-2	TRBD1	CASSLTGGNQPQHF	TGTGCCAGCAGCTTGACAGGGGGCAATCAGCCCCAGCATTTT